These 13 T cell receptor beta chains were sequenced from one sample in a study of shared clonotypes between healthy human individuals. TCRdb keeps only in-frame clones here, not all; method: immunoSEQ multiplex PCR. The table lists a few million clones, 80% to 95% of them singletons, with about 0.41% in the top ten. The sequenced sample consisted of naive CD4+ T cells from PBMCs. Subset denoted: CD45RA+ positively selected. These TCRs come from a man younger than 35 in good health. Some clones in this sample may be carry-over from other donors' samples.

V usage is TRBV5-1 and J usage is TRBJ2-1; the match to TRBD2 covers 15 bases. This CDR3 has 18 amino acids. Per the germline V gene, CDR1 is SGHRS and CDR2 is YFSETQ. V lost 5 bases, J lost 2 bases, and 8 bases stayed unmatched. In DNA form, the CDR3 reads TGCGCCAGCAGAACCGCAGGACTAGCGGGAGGGCCCTACAATGAGCAGTTCTTC. Translated: CASRTAGLAGGPYNEQFF.

The chain carries TRBV29-1 and TRBJ2-7; 9 nucleotides line up with TRBD1. CDR3 length equals 15 residues. Germline V CDR1 and CDR2: SQVTM, ANQGSEA. Trimming at V came to 3 bases and at J to 2 bases, leaving 8 bases not matched to a gene. The CDR3 here is CSVDSGTGLTYEQYF. For the CDR3, the DNA is TGCAGCGTTGATTCCGGGACAGGGCTAACCTACGAGCAGTACTTC.

This chain uses TRBV28 with TRBJ2-5, with D maybe TRBD2 (5 bases). The DNA end favors TRBJ2-7, so the J call may be wrong. The germline V gene has CDR1 MDHEN and CDR2 SYDVKM. This CDR3 has 14 residues. Written as DNA, the CDR3 is TGTGCCAGCACCTACCGGGATCTCTACTACGAGCAGTACTTC. It translates to CASTYRDLYYEQYF.

V usage is TRBV11-3 and J usage is TRBJ2-5, with 8 positions matching TRBD1. The closer fit of TRBJ2-7 to the DNA end suggests the J call may be wrong. Germline assignment: CDR1 SGHNT and CDR2 YENEEA. The CDR3 is 16 residues long. The CDR3 nucleotides are TGTGCCAGCAGCTTAGGCCAGGGGGCCGACTCCTACGAGCAGTACTTC. The encoded protein is CASSLGQGADSYEQYF.

The V gene is TRBV5-1, the J gene TRBJ2-7; a possible D gene is TRBD2 (6 bases). This CDR3 contains 14 residues. Between the trimmed V and J ends, which lost 4 bases and 2 bases, there was a span of 13 bases. In germline, CDR1 is SGHRS, CDR2 YFSETQ. CDR3 sequence reads: CASSPIGGAYEQYF. The CDR3 nucleotides are TGCGCCAGCAGCCCGATCGGAGGGGCCTACGAGCAGTACTTC.

CDR3 in DNA: TGCGCCAGCAGCCACAGGGTAGCGGGAGTTTCCTCCTACAATGAGCAGTTCTTC. It is translated as CASSHRVAGVSSYNEQFF. The rearrangement uses TRBV4-1 and TRBJ2-1, with 9 bases that match TRBD2. CDR1 and CDR2 (germline): MGHRA, YSYEKL. The junction had 9 bases not matched to a gene; V was cut back by 3 bases and J by 0 bases. The CDR3 loop spans 18 amino acids.

This chain connects TRBV5-6 to TRBJ1-3; D unresolved. CDR1 and CDR2 (germline): SGHDT, YYEEEE. V shed 4 bases and J shed 1 base, with 12 bases lying between them. The CDR3 has 15 residues. The CDR3 sequence is CASSPGDLSGNTIYF. The CDR3 bases are TGTGCCAGCAGCCCGGGAGATTTGTCTGGAAACACCATATATTTT.

This chain links TRBV5-4 with TRBJ2-7; 11 bases align to TRBD1. Germline trimming cut 4 bases from V and 5 bases from J; bases unmatched to any gene: 5. From germline, CDR1 is SGHNT and CDR2 YYREEE (reference sequence). This CDR3 region has 14 residues. The CDR3 is CASSPGQGANEQYF. CDR3 DNA sequence: TGTGCCAGCAGCCCCGGACAGGGGGCAAACGAGCAGTACTTC.

This clone has a single count. The chain uses TRBV18 and TRBJ2-5, with D uncertain. Germline-derived CDR1 and CDR2 are KGHSH and LQKENI. V was trimmed by 0 bases and J by 5 bases, leaving 16 bases between them. CDR3 length: 16 amino acids. CDR3 region: CASSPPGRRVEETQYF. CDR3 bases: TGTGCCAGCTCACCACCGGGTCGAAGGGTGGAGGAGACCCAGTACTTC.

This chain connects TRBV28 to TRBJ1-1; 7 bases are a match to TRBD1. The CDR3 totals 15 residues. The trim removed 6 bases at V and 2 bases at J, leaving 9 bases unmatched. The V gene's germline CDR1 is MDHEN and CDR2 SYDVKM. CDR3 DNA: TGTGCCAGCAGCCGATCCGGGACAGTAAACACTGAAGCTTTCTTT. This sequence encodes CASSRSGTVNTEAFF.

The chain links TRBV27 to TRBJ2-7, with 16 bases lining up with TRBD2. Per the germline V gene, CDR1 is MNHEY and CDR2 is SMNVEV (reference sequence). The trim removed 5 bases at V and 0 bases at J, leaving 7 bases unmatched. This CDR3 is built from 18 residues. The CDR3 protein is CASSKGLAGGTGSYEQYF. The CDR3 coding sequence is TGTGCCAGCAGTAAGGGACTAGCGGGAGGGACGGGCTCCTACGAGCAGTACTTC.

This chain uses TRBV7-9 with TRBJ2-7; D is ambiguous. This CDR3 contains 14 residues. V lost 1 base and J 1 base, leaving 8 bases between the germline ends. Germline loops: CDR1 SEHNR, CDR2 FQNEAQ (reference sequence). The CDR3 bases are TGTGCCAGCAGCTTAGATGGCAGGTCCTACGAGCAGTACTTC. It translates to CASSLDGRSYEQYF.

The gene calls are TRBV5-8 and TRBJ1-5, with TRBD1 identical over 10 bases. The V gene's germline CDR1 is SGHTS and CDR2 YDEGEE. J gave up 1 base and V 4 bases, and 8 bases lay outside the gene matches. This CDR3 is 17 amino acids long. CDR3 region: CASSPDRGGDSNQPQHF. DNA of the CDR3: TGTGCCAGCAGCCCGGACAGGGGGGGAGACAGCAATCAGCCCCAGCATTTT.